This entry is about one T cell receptor (beta chain). The data were produced by immunoSEQ multiplex PCR, yet TCRdb's version contains in-frame clones alone and is incomplete. This table holds approximately 27,000 clones, roughly 81% found once. The data were obtained in a study of T cell repertoires in ileal Crohn's disease. After removal of 6 bases from V and 0 bases from J, the junction contained 5 bases not matched to a gene. CDR3 length: 14 residues. CDR1 and CDR2 from the germline V gene are MNHNS and SASEGT. The specimen sequenced was ileal tissue. The rearrangement uses TRBV6-1 and TRBJ2-7, with 7 bases lining up with TRBD1. The clonotype was recovered from an adult with Crohn's disease. The DNA of the CDR3 is TGTGCCAGCAGGGCGACAGGGATCTCCTACGAGCAGTACTTC. Residues: CASRATGISYEQYF.